This is a list of T cell receptor beta chains from one sample in a study of control samples from healthy donors and cancer patients. Profiling relied on immunoSEQ multiplex PCR, and the TCRdb table lists in-frame clones only, not all of them. Of 250,000 to 300,000 clones listed, roughly 82% are singletons. Sequencing input: PBMCs. The receptors were gathered from a woman aged 55-69 years with lung cancer. CDR3s leave out the opening cysteine and the closing phenylalanine or tryptophan. Fields, in order: J gene, V gene, CDR3 protein.

TRBJ2-1	TRBV7-9	ASSRGGGNEQF
TRBJ1-4	TRBV7-8	ASSPTGGLGTNEKLF
TRBJ2-1	TRBV7-9	ASSLVGGSYNEQF
TRBJ2-2	TRBV7-8	ASSLAFGVSTGELF
TRBJ2-4	TRBV19	ASSSQGAKNIQY
TRBJ2-1	TRBV24-1	ATSETDNRYNEQF
TRBJ2-4	TRBV20-1	SANQRVQY
TRBJ1-2	TRBV5-4	ATQGYYGYT
TRBJ2-6	TRBV28	ASRRQGPGANVLT
TRBJ1-2	TRBV28	ASSSYGYT
TRBJ2-2	TRBV7-7	ASSLGGGRAGELF
TRBJ2-7	TRBV6-6	ASSYDLSYEQY
TRBJ2-6	TRBV27	ASSLSPGANVLT
TRBJ2-5	TRBV7-2	ASSNRETQY
TRBJ2-3	TRBV5-4	ASSSLDREGADTQY
TRBJ2-1	TRBV4-2	ASSQDLGQRYNEQF
TRBJ1-1	TRBV19	ASSMYRGKTEAF
TRBJ1-5	TRBV2	ASGLGQEEYQPQH
TRBJ2-1	TRBV2	ASRDGTVTYNEQF
TRBJ1-6	TRBV2	ASTLSPTGGNSPLH
TRBJ1-2	TRBV5-1	ASSLEGTGLGYT
TRBJ2-3	TRBV4-1	ASSQGFGEGDTQY
TRBJ2-3	TRBV10-2	ASSPRFQISGADTQY
TRBJ1-5	TRBV10-3	AISEYETGLGQPQH